This T cell receptor beta chain is from a study of regulatory T cells in long-lasting Graves disease. Background on the study: Graves' patients (newly diagnosed) had been on antithyroid drugs under 3 months.

The CDR3 runs 11 residues. The V and J ends lost 5 bases and 9 bases respectively, with 8 bases between them. Germline-derived CDR1 and CDR2 are SNHLY and FYNNEI. The time point: newly diagnosed GD, antithyroid drugs for less than 3 months. The TCR library was made from RNA that had been extracted from PBMCs in TRIzol. Study results and caveats: TCR diversity was lower in persistent Graves' patients than in newly diagnosed ones. Segments TRBV28, TRBJ1-2 and TRBJ2-5 showed preferential usage in persistent disease. Comparison showed that persistent patients shared more public clonotypes (over 2,500) than new patients (around 1,000).

There are many counts of this clonotype. Its antigen is undetermined. Arm-PCR of CDR3 regions with iRepertoire HTBI primers generated TCR beta libraries. TCRdb independently ran MiXCR on the multiplex PCR reads; one entry per CDR3 protein. The sample yields some 250,000 distinct CDR3 sequences, around 21% seen once. This receptor was taken from a female donor with Graves disease. The chain joins TRBV2 to TRBJ2-1; D remains ambiguous. This specimen consisted of peripheral blood mononuclear cells (PBMCs), obtained at new diagnosis, from a patient treated with antithyroid drugs. This chain's CDR3 is CASSQSGEQFF. In nucleotides, the CDR3 is TGTGCCAGCAGTCAGTCGGGTGAGCAGTTCTTC.